This TCR beta chain was sequenced during a study of blood T cell repertoires in COVID-19. With 7 bases removed from V and 7 bases from J, the gap between germline ends came to 20 bases. This CDR3 comprises 14 residues. In germline, CDR1 is MNHEY, CDR2 SVGEGT. Clones were read by immunoSEQ multiplex PCR, and TCRdb kept only the in-frame ones, dropping some. The data hold about 440,000 clones, with more than 70% observed a single time. J is TRBJ2-7 and V is TRBV6-2 or TRBV6-3; D is possibly TRBD2 (5 bases). This TCR was recovered from a woman aged 45-59 years with COVID-19, enrolled during active disease. The specimen was peripheral blood. DNA for the CDR3: TGTGCCAGCACCCCGTCCCCGGGAACTGAAGAGCAGTACTTC. This codes for CASTPSPGTEEQYF.